These T cell receptor beta chains were read from a single sample in a study of blood T cells in healthy people across ages. TCRdb fed the 5' RACE reads into MiXCR, producing one record per CDR3 protein. The table includes hundreds of thousands of distinct CDR3 sequences, roughly 32% detected once. Sequencing was carried out using blood. Receptors were obtained from an elderly woman in good health. CDR3s include the opening cysteine and the closing phenylalanine or tryptophan. A D gene is named only where the DNA matches it firmly. Clone size is given for some rows only: seen once, a few or many times, or a class if the clone is expanded.

>TRBJ2-1|TRBV30|-|-
CAWSSRNEQFF
TGTGCCTGGAGCAGTCGCAATGAGCAGTTCTTC
>TRBJ2-4|TRBV9|many|-
CASGPGAGLAKNIQYF
TGTGCCAGCGGGCCAGGGGCAGGGCTAGCCAAAAACATTCAGTACTTC
>TRBJ1-2|TRBV6-2/TRBV6-3|-|TRBD1
CASSYSDRGNYGYTF
TGTGCCAGCAGTTATTCCGACAGGGGCAACTATGGCTACACCTTC
>TRBJ1-5|TRBV6-6|few|-
CAGSDVGGGRQPQHF
TGTGCCGGCAGTGACGTGGGGGGAGGAAGGCAGCCCCAGCATTTT
>TRBJ2-7|TRBV20-1|many|TRBD1
CSARSTGDEQYF
TGCAGTGCTAGATCGACAGGGGACGAGCAGTACTTC
>TRBJ1-6|TRBV20-1|many|-
CSAPGADLYNSPLHF
TGCAGTGCCCCCGGGGCAGATCTCTATAATTCACCCCTCCACTTT
>TRBJ2-7|TRBV5-1|many|TRBD1
CASSFKVPAGGIYEQYF
TGCGCCAGCAGCTTTAAGGTTCCGGCAGGGGGAATTTACGAGCAGTACTTC
>TRBJ2-3|TRBV4-1|many|-
CASSLPRRGTDTQYF
TGCGCCAGCAGCCTCCCCAGGCGGGGCACAGATACGCAGTATTTT
>TRBJ2-3|TRBV7-2|few|TRBD2
CASSPGGGGTWSRDTQYF
TGTGCCAGCAGCCCAGGCGGCGGGGGAACCTGGAGCCGAGATACGCAGTATTTT
>TRBJ1-4|TRBV20-1|many|TRBD1
CSAREWGRQGVEKLFF
TGCAGTGCTAGAGAGTGGGGGCGACAGGGCGTTGAAAAACTGTTTTTT
>TRBJ2-3|TRBV9|many|-
CASSPSGGALGDTQYF
TGTGCCAGCAGCCCAAGTGGGGGGGCGCTTGGAGATACGCAGTATTTT
>TRBJ1-1|TRBV20-1|many|-
CSARGLGGTEAFF
TGCAGTGCTAGAGGTCTAGGCGGCACTGAAGCTTTCTTT
>TRBJ1-1|TRBV12-3/TRBV12-4|-|-
CASSDEQGSGTEAFF
TGTGCCAGCAGCGACGAACAGGGATCGGGCACTGAAGCTTTCTTT
>TRBJ2-2|TRBV7-9|few|TRBD1
CASSFQRRGPTGELFF
TGTGCCAGCAGCTTTCAGCGAAGGGGGCCCACCGGGGAGCTGTTTTTT
>TRBJ2-1|TRBV12-5|many|-
CASGLFEAEQFF
TGTGCTAGTGGTTTGTTCGAGGCTGAGCAGTTCTTC
>TRBJ1-1|TRBV6-1|-|TRBD1
CASSLDRGSPWMNTEAFF
TGTGCCAGCAGTCTTGACAGGGGGAGCCCTTGGATGAACACTGAAGCTTTCTTT
>TRBJ1-1|TRBV27|-|-
CASRRRGDIAEAFF
TGTGCCAGCAGGAGGAGGGGCGATATCGCTGAAGCTTTCTTT
>TRBJ2-3|TRBV20-1|-|TRBD1
CSAKRDRGGNTQYF
TGCAGTGCTAAAAGGGACAGGGGGGGGAATACGCAGTATTTT
>TRBJ2-7|TRBV7-2|-|TRBD2
CASSLDVAGGREQYF
TGTGCCAGCAGCTTAGACGTAGCGGGGGGGCGTGAGCAGTACTTC
>TRBJ1-5|TRBV28|-|TRBD1
CASFGQGGVNQPQHF
TGTGCCAGCTTCGGACAGGGGGGGGTCAATCAGCCCCAGCATTTT
>TRBJ1-1|TRBV27|few|-
CASSRGWGAFTEAFF
TGTGCCAGCAGTAGGGGTTGGGGGGCGTTTACTGAAGCTTTCTTT
>TRBJ1-5|TRBV20-1|-|-
CSATRGNQPQHF
TGCAGTGCCACCAGGGGCAATCAGCCCCAGCATTTT
>TRBJ2-7|TRBV20-1|many|-
CSVEDILGEQYF
TGCAGTGTGGAAGACATCCTAGGCGAGCAGTACTTC
>TRBJ2-2|TRBV29-1|few|-
CSAGWAVNTGELFF
TGCAGCGCCGGGTGGGCGGTGAACACCGGGGAGCTGTTTTTT
>TRBJ2-1|TRBV6-2/TRBV6-3|many|TRBD2
CASSPAAGAGGLSSYNEQFF
TGTGCCAGCAGCCCCGCTGCCGGAGCGGGGGGCCTGAGCTCCTACAATGAGCAGTTCTTC
>TRBJ1-5|TRBV9|-|-
CASRPSYLGPQHF
TGTGCCAGCAGGCCATCCTACCTTGGGCCCCAGCATTTT
>TRBJ2-1|TRBV5-1|once|TRBD1
CASSHARGPYNEQFF
TGCGCCAGCAGCCACGCAAGGGGGCCCTACAATGAGCAGTTCTTC
>TRBJ2-1|TRBV7-6|-|-
CASSLGAGANSYNEQFF
TGTGCCAGCAGCTTGGGGGCAGGGGCTAACTCCTACAATGAGCAGTTCTTC
>TRBJ1-4|TRBV5-1|many|-
CASRFPGTSGEKLFF
TGCGCCAGCAGATTCCCCGGGACCTCGGGTGAAAAACTGTTTTTT
>TRBJ1-5|TRBV7-2|many|-
CASSASGMNQPQHF
TGTGCCAGCAGCGCGTCGGGGATGAATCAGCCCCAGCATTTT
>TRBJ1-3|TRBV7-6|-|-
CASSFGVQSNTIYF
TGTGCCAGCAGCTTTGGAGTTCAGAGTAACACCATATATTTT
>TRBJ1-5|TRBV20-1|-|TRBD1
CSARTGGHRIRNQPQHF
TGCAGTGCTAGGACAGGGGGACATCGCATACGCAATCAGCCCCAGCATTTT
>TRBJ2-1|TRBV18|many|TRBD2
CASSQKRGSSYNEQFF
TGTGCCAGCTCTCAGAAGCGGGGGAGCTCCTACAATGAGCAGTTCTTC
>TRBJ2-1|TRBV20-1|many|-
CSARDNQGTYNEQFF
TGCAGTGCTAGAGATAACCAGGGGACGTACAATGAGCAGTTCTTC
>TRBJ2-2|TRBV12-3/TRBV12-4|-|TRBD2
CASSPRSSGRNTGELFF
TGTGCCAGCAGTCCCCGTAGTAGCGGGAGGAACACCGGGGAGCTGTTTTTT
>TRBJ1-2|TRBV15|many|-
CATAGGYGYTF
TGTGCCACCGCGGGAGGCTATGGCTACACCTTC
>TRBJ1-4|TRBV20-1|few|-
CSARRDRATNEKLFF
TGCAGTGCTAGAAGGGACCGAGCAACTAATGAAAAACTGTTTTTT
>TRBJ1-1|TRBV5-1|-|-
CANSLGVNTEAFF
TGCGCCAACAGCTTGGGGGTGAACACTGAAGCTTTCTTT
>TRBJ2-5|TRBV2|many|-
CASAFEVETQYF
TGTGCCAGCGCCTTCGAGGTGGAGACCCAGTACTTC
>TRBJ2-5|TRBV7-8|many|TRBD1
CASSLEGAGTETQYF
TGTGCCAGCAGCTTAGAGGGGGCAGGGACGGAGACCCAGTACTTC
>TRBJ1-4|TRBV20-1|-|-
CSATNRFGKLFF
TGCAGTGCTACCAACAGGTTCGGAAAACTGTTTTTT
>TRBJ2-1|TRBV14|-|-
CASSQESLAMSSYNEQFF
TGTGCCAGCAGCCAAGAATCTCTGGCCATGAGCTCCTACAATGAGCAGTTCTTC
>TRBJ2-4|TRBV5-1|many|TRBD1
CASSPDRSLAKNIQYF
TGCGCCAGCAGCCCGGACAGGTCCTTAGCCAAAAACATTCAGTACTTC
>TRBJ2-5|TRBV28|many|-
CASTAGAPQETQYF
TGTGCCAGCACCGCGGGGGCGCCGCAAGAGACCCAGTACTTC
>TRBJ2-1|TRBV5-5|few|TRBD2
CASSLGLAGVNEQFF
TGTGCCAGCAGCTTGGGACTAGCGGGAGTCAATGAGCAGTTCTTC
>TRBJ2-7|TRBV12-3/TRBV12-4|many|-
CASSLNPNSYEQYF
TGTGCCAGCAGTTTAAACCCTAACTCCTACGAGCAGTACTTC
>TRBJ2-1|TRBV7-8|-|-
CASSLAGWGADEQFF
TGTGCCAGCAGCTTAGCAGGGTGGGGGGCGGATGAGCAGTTTTTC
>TRBJ1-5|TRBV20-1|-|-
CSASPQGGNRPQHF
TGCAGTGCTAGTCCACAGGGTGGCAATCGGCCCCAGCATTTT
>TRBJ1-1|TRBV28|-|-
CASSLRRRVINTEAFF
TGTGCCAGCAGTTTAAGACGACGGGTCATTAACACTGAAGCTTTCTTT
>TRBJ2-1|TRBV28|many|-
CASTLLGSSYNEQFF
TGTGCCAGCACCTTACTAGGAAGCTCCTACAATGAGCAGTTCTTC
>TRBJ2-5|TRBV15|many|TRBD2
CATSRGGTSGGAPETQYF
TGTGCCACCAGCAGAGGAGGGACTAGCGGGGGGGCCCCAGAGACCCAGTACTTC
>TRBJ1-4|TRBV20-1|many|-
CSARDPGKVEKLFF
TGCAGTGCTAGAGATCCTGGTAAAGTGGAAAAACTGTTTTTT
>TRBJ2-3|TRBV10-3|many|TRBD1
CAIRRDRGGDTQYF
TGTGCCATCAGACGCGACAGGGGTGGAGATACGCAGTATTTT
>TRBJ1-1|TRBV5-1|-|-
CASSLTSGAMNTEAFF
TGCGCCAGCAGCCTGACATCAGGGGCAATGAACACTGAAGCTTTCTTT